The text below deals with one T cell receptor beta chain. The antigen is unknown. This entry comes from a study of T cells in tuberculosis. Study in general: Within 7 days of starting treatment, or before, PBMC were stored. Points from the study as a whole: Smaller distances to GMM-specific TCRs suggested their expansion in active tuberculosis.

Method: immunoSEQ multiplex PCR; TCRdb's copy keeps in-frame clones and lacks some. The sample shows some 30,000 clones, about 90% of them seen only once. Indicated time point: new active TB diagnosis, blood taken before or within 7 days of starting treatment. Patients were newly diagnosed, HIV-seronegative, and aged 18 or older. Each patient had positive sputum smear microscopy and/or positive culture. V was clipped by 4 bases and J by 5 bases, with 14 bases between them. CDR1 is SNHLY, CDR2 FYNNEI, per germline. The CDR3 length is 14 residues. This receptor was obtained from an adult with tuberculosis. Sequencing was performed on PBMCs, taken at tuberculosis diagnosis. V is TRBV2 and J is TRBJ1-1, with D maybe TRBD1 (5 bases). The DNA of the CDR3 is TGTGCCAGCAGTGCTGAAGGGGAGGGTACTGAAGCTTTCTTT. It codes for CASSAEGEGTEAFF.